Listed below are T cell receptor beta chains from one sample, sequenced in a study of blood T cell repertoires in COVID-19. The protocol was immunoSEQ multiplex PCR, while the TCRdb copy is restricted to in-frame clones and leaves out a portion. The sample yields approximately 310,000 clones, over 75% seen once. Sequenced sample: peripheral blood. The receptor source for this set is a man in his forties or fifties with active or convalescent COVID-19. Each CDR3 is given with its conserved first and last residue. The order of the fields is CDR3 DNA, CDR3 protein, D gene, J gene, clone size, V gene. The D gene is left open where the match is weak. The size of a clone is reported for some rows only, either as once, few or many, or as a class for expanded clones.

TGTGCCAGCAGCTCGAGACTAGCGGGAGTGAATGAGCAGTTCTTC,CASSSRLAGVNEQFF,TRBD2,TRBJ2-1,.,TRBV7-3
TGCAGTGCTAGTGGCAGCGACCACTATAATTCACCCCTCCACTTT,CSASGSDHYNSPLHF,.,TRBJ1-6,.,TRBV20-1
TGTGCCAGCAGCCAAGTTTACAGGGGCTATGCTCCTCGGGTAGCAGTGCAGTTCTTC,CASSQVYRGYAPRVAVQFF,TRBD1,TRBJ2-1,few,TRBV3-1/TRBV3-2
TGTGCCAGCAGGGTCAGGGGTGAGGGCGAGCAGTACTTC,CASRVRGEGEQYF,.,TRBJ2-7,few,TRBV2
TGTGCCTGGAGTAGCATTCTCAACATTCAGTACTTC,CAWSSILNIQYF,.,TRBJ2-4,.,TRBV30
TGTGCCACCCTCCGGGAACCCGGGGCCAACGTCCTGACTTTC,CATLREPGANVLTF,.,TRBJ2-6,.,TRBV19
TGTGCCAGTAGTATCTATCTGGACAGACGCTACGCTAACTATGGCTACACCTTC,CASSIYLDRRYANYGYTF,.,TRBJ1-2,.,TRBV19
TGTGCCAGCAGCCAGACTGCGGGAGGGCCGAACACCGGGGAGCTGTTTTTT,CASSQTAGGPNTGELFF,TRBD2,TRBJ2-2,.,TRBV3-1/TRBV3-2
TGTGCCAGTAGTACGACAAAACTGACAGAAAACTATGGCTACACCTTC,CASSTTKLTENYGYTF,.,TRBJ1-2,.,TRBV19
TGCGCCAGCAGGTCTCGGGGACAGGGAGAAGAGACCCAGTACTTC,CASRSRGQGEETQYF,TRBD1,TRBJ2-5,once,TRBV5-1
TGTGCCAGCAGCCCGAGACTAGCGGGGGGGCCTAATGTGGAGACCCAGTACTTC,CASSPRLAGGPNVETQYF,TRBD2,TRBJ2-5,.,TRBV3-1/TRBV3-2
TGTGCCAGCAGCTTGGGACAGGGAATGGGACCCCTCCACTTT,CASSLGQGMGPLHF,TRBD1,TRBJ1-6,.,TRBV5-4
TGTGCCAGCAGCTTAGACCGGAGTCAGCCCCAGCATTTT,CASSLDRSQPQHF,.,TRBJ1-5,.,TRBV11-2
TGTGCCAGCAGTTCTTTCGGACTAGCGGCGTCCTACGAGCAGTACTTC,CASSSFGLAASYEQYF,TRBD2,TRBJ2-7,.,TRBV28
TGTGCCAGCAGTCCCAATCGAGGACAGGCCAAGCCATCTGGAAACACCATATATTTT,CASSPNRGQAKPSGNTIYF,TRBD1,TRBJ1-3,.,TRBV6-6
TGTGCCAGCAGTTTGGGCGTAGTGTACCCCTACGAGCAGTACTTC,CASSLGVVYPYEQYF,.,TRBJ2-7,.,TRBV27
TGTGCCATCAGTGAGTCCGCGGGGGGGCCGAACGAGCAGTACTTC,CAISESAGGPNEQYF,TRBD2,TRBJ2-7,once,TRBV10-3
TGTGCCAGCAGCCAAAACACCGATGTGAACACTGAAGCTTTCTTT,CASSQNTDVNTEAFF,.,TRBJ1-1,.,TRBV3-1/TRBV3-2
TGTGCCAGCAGCTTGGTACGGTTCTACAATGAGCAGTTCTTC,CASSLVRFYNEQFF,.,TRBJ2-1,.,TRBV5-6
TGTGCCAGCAGTTCCGCTACAGGGGAAGCTTTCTTT,CASSSATGEAFF,.,TRBJ1-1,.,TRBV6-2/TRBV6-3
TGTGCCAGCAGCTTAGGGGGACAGGGGGCTCGCTATGGCTACACCTTC,CASSLGGQGARYGYTF,TRBD1,TRBJ1-2,.,TRBV28
TGTGCCAGCAGCTCTTCTCAAGCGGGAGCAGCAGATACGCAGTATTTT,CASSSSQAGAADTQYF,TRBD2,TRBJ2-3,.,TRBV7-3
TGTGCCAGCAGTTTAACTCAAGAGACCCAGTACTTC,CASSLTQETQYF,.,TRBJ2-5,.,TRBV28
TGTGCCAGCAGCTTGGCCATGCAGGGCGGCTATGGCTACACCTTC,CASSLAMQGGYGYTF,.,TRBJ1-2,.,TRBV5-5
TGCGCCAGCAGCCCGGGGACAGACTCTGGAAACACCATATATTTT,CASSPGTDSGNTIYF,TRBD1,TRBJ1-3,.,TRBV5-1
TGTGCCCGCCGCTGGGGCGGGGGGGTGAACACCGGGGAGCTGTTTTTT,CARRWGGGVNTGELFF,TRBD2,TRBJ2-2,.,TRBV5-4
TGCGCCAGCAGCCCGACAGGGATGAACACTGAAGCTTTCTTT,CASSPTGMNTEAFF,TRBD1,TRBJ1-1,once,TRBV5-1
TGTGCCAGCAGTTCGGCCGGGGGGGAGCGATCGAAGGGCTACACCTTC,CASSSAGGERSKGYTF,.,TRBJ1-2,once,TRBV6-5
TGTGCCAGTAGCCTAGCGGGCTACTCTGGGGCCAACGTCCTGACTTTC,CASSLAGYSGANVLTF,TRBD2,TRBJ2-6,.,TRBV19
TGTGCCAGCAGGGAACAGGGGAGCACAGATACGCAGTATTTT,CASREQGSTDTQYF,TRBD1,TRBJ2-3,.,TRBV2
TGTGCCACCAGCAGAGCCGGGAGTGAAGCTTTCTTT,CATSRAGSEAFF,.,TRBJ1-1,.,TRBV15
TGCGCCAGCAGTCAACCCTGCCTTGGGAGGCGCTCCTACAATGAGCAGTTCTTC,CASSQPCLGRRSYNEQFF,.,TRBJ2-1,few,TRBV23-1
TGTGCCAGCAGCTCTCTAGCGGGAGGGGGAACCGGGGAGCTGTTTTTT,CASSSLAGGGTGELFF,TRBD2,TRBJ2-2,.,TRBV7-3
TGTGCCAGCAGCCGGGACAGAGAAGAGACCCAGTACTTC,CASSRDREETQYF,TRBD1,TRBJ2-5,.,TRBV7-2
TGTGCCACCCACGATACACAGGGGGCGACTGGCTACACCTTC,CATHDTQGATGYTF,TRBD1,TRBJ1-2,.,TRBV3-1/TRBV3-2
TGTGCCAGCAGCCCCCAGGGGAGCTCCTACAATGAGCAGTTCTTC,CASSPQGSSYNEQFF,.,TRBJ2-1,.,TRBV7-2
TGTGCCAGCAGCTTACTTACAAGCCAAGAGACCCAGTACTTC,CASSLLTSQETQYF,.,TRBJ2-5,.,TRBV7-9
TGTGCCAGTAGTATAGCAGGTCTTTTTACCGAAGCTTTCTTT,CASSIAGLFTEAFF,.,TRBJ1-1,.,TRBV19
TGTGCCAGCAGTTCGGACAGGCGCGGCTACACCTTC,CASSSDRRGYTF,TRBD1,TRBJ1-2,.,TRBV28
TGTGCCAGCACGGGTGGACTAGCGGTGGCACCTGGGCAGTACTTC,CASTGGLAVAPGQYF,TRBD2,TRBJ2-7,.,TRBV2
TGTGCCAGCTCACCACGCGGACAGGCCGGCGAGCAGTACTTC,CASSPRGQAGEQYF,TRBD1,TRBJ2-7,.,TRBV18
TGTGCCAGCAGTTTCCCCTGGGGCAGGGGGTTCAATCAGCCCCAGCATTTT,CASSFPWGRGFNQPQHF,TRBD1,TRBJ1-5,.,TRBV28
TGTGCCAGCAGCCGAACAGGGGGCTCGACATATAGCAATCAGCCCCAGCATTTT,CASSRTGGSTYSNQPQHF,TRBD1,TRBJ1-5,.,TRBV27
TGCGCCAGCAGCCAAGCGACAGGGAGAAGTTACGAGCAGTACTTC,CASSQATGRSYEQYF,TRBD1,TRBJ2-7,.,TRBV4-3
TGTGCCATCAGTGGGGCAGGGAGGAATCCCATGAACACTGAAGCTTTCTTT,CAISGAGRNPMNTEAFF,.,TRBJ1-1,once,TRBV10-3
TGTGCCAGCAGCTTAGGGACAGGGATCCATGGCTACACCTTC,CASSLGTGIHGYTF,TRBD1,TRBJ1-2,.,TRBV7-8
TGTGCCAGCAGTTACCCGGTGGGGGCTCCTAATTCACCCCTCCACTTT,CASSYPVGAPNSPLHF,.,TRBJ1-6,.,TRBV6-5
TGCGCCAGCAGCTTGAAGCCCCATTACTTGGAGGGTGAAGCTTTCTTT,CASSLKPHYLEGEAFF,.,TRBJ1-1,.,TRBV5-1
TGTGCCAGCAGCCAGTCAGGTGACTCTGGAAACACCATATATTTT,CASSQSGDSGNTIYF,.,TRBJ1-3,.,TRBV6-5
TGTGCCAGCAGCCAAGAGAACCAGGGGATTCCCGTTAACTATGGCTACACCTTC,CASSQENQGIPVNYGYTF,.,TRBJ1-2,.,TRBV3-1/TRBV3-2
TGTGCCAGCAGCGGGCTCGATCGCACGAACACCGGGGAGCTGTTTTTT,CASSGLDRTNTGELFF,.,TRBJ2-2,.,TRBV7-9
TGTGCCAGCAGCTTAGCAGGGGGAAACAATCAGCCCCAGCATTTT,CASSLAGGNNQPQHF,.,TRBJ1-5,.,TRBV7-9
TGTGCCAGCTCACCATTCGCGGGAGGGGCCCAAGAGACCCAGTACTTC,CASSPFAGGAQETQYF,TRBD2,TRBJ2-5,.,TRBV18
TGTGCCAGCAGCAGAACAGGGCAAGGCACAGATACGCAGTATTTT,CASSRTGQGTDTQYF,.,TRBJ2-3,.,TRBV7-9